Reported below is one T cell receptor (beta chain). These data come from a study of blood T cell repertoires in COVID-19. Generated by immunoSEQ multiplex PCR, the TCRdb table keeps only in-frame clones and is missing some. The table lists 200,000 or so clones, nearly 90% of them singletons, with 10% to 12% in the top ten. For recovered donors of Cohort 3, there were two negative PCRs, clearance, or symptom resolution. The source is a man aged 30 to 39 who had recovered from COVID-19. The sequencing sample was made of PBMCs or T cells enriched from blood (not recorded which).

CDR3 residues: CATSRDWGDSELFF. DNA for the CDR3: TGTGCCACCAGCAGAGATTGGGGAGACTCAGAGCTGTTTTTT. V usage is TRBV15 and J usage is TRBJ2-2, with a weak D call TRBD2 (5 bases). The CDR3 runs to 14 residues. CDR1 LNHNV and CDR2 YYDKDF come from the germline V gene (reference sequence). The V end was cut by 0 bases, the J end by 11 bases, with 13 bases between.